Each of the 7 T cell receptor beta chains below was sequenced from the same sample in a study of regulatory T cells in long-lasting Graves disease. Libraries of TCR beta came from iRepertoire HTBI primers plus Arm-PCR of CDR3 regions. TCRdb called the multiplex PCR reads again in MiXCR, with one record for every CDR3 protein. The sample records a few hundred thousand distinct CDR3 sequences, roughly 15% being singletons. Documented time point: newly diagnosed GD, antithyroid drugs for less than 3 months. From PBMCs, RNA was extracted and then used to make the TCR library. This same sample was also part of a study on T cells in Graves' hyperthyroidism and ophthalmopathy.

This sample comprised peripheral blood mononuclear cells (PBMCs), obtained at new diagnosis, from a patient treated with antithyroid drugs. All receptors derive from a woman in her thirties or forties with Graves disease.

This clonotype was detected many times. V is TRBV9 and J is TRBJ2-5; D might be TRBD1 or TRBD2, each matching 5 bases. V was shortened by 2 bases and J by 5 bases, with 16 bases between the two germline ends. In germline, CDR1 is SGDLS, CDR2 YYNGEE. The CDR3 totals 15 residues. In DNA, the CDR3 is TGTGCCAGCAGCGTCCGGGACGACATCGGGGAGACCCAGTACTTC. This encodes CASSVRDDIGETQYF.

This clonotype has a count of ten or more. CDR3 in amino acids: CASSQTSGKAYEQYF. CDR3 sequence (DNA): TGTGCCAGCAGTCAAACTAGCGGTAAAGCCTACGAGCAGTACTTC. V gene TRBV12-3 or TRBV12-4 combines with J gene TRBJ2-7; TRBD2 matches 8 bases. V lost 5 bases, J lost 2 bases, and 8 bases stayed unmatched. The CDR3 has 15 amino acids.

This clonotype was observed a few times. The genes are TRBV19 and TRBJ1-6; no definite D call. Germline CDR1 is LNHDA and CDR2 is SQIVND (reference sequence). This CDR3 is built from 14 residues. The germline V and J ends were trimmed by 2 bases and 7 bases, with 9 bases remaining between them. The chain's CDR3 is CASSIKIQNSPLHF. DNA for the CDR3: TGTGCCAGTAGTATAAAGATTCAAAATTCACCCCTCCACTTT.

This clonotype was counted at least ten times. The chain joins TRBV4-1 to TRBJ2-5, with TRBD1 as a possible D gene (5 bases). This CDR3 is built from 16 residues. Germline V gene lookup returns CDR1 MGHRA and CDR2 YSYEKL. Trimming stripped 1 base from V and 4 bases from J, with 16 bases between. Written as DNA, the CDR3 is TGCGCCAGCAGCCAAGGTGGGGCAGGGTATGGAGAGACCCAGTACTTC. Amino acids: CASSQGGAGYGETQYF.

This clonotype occurred a few times. The CDR3 reads CASSIQGGVDYGYTF. In DNA form, the CDR3 reads TGTGCCAGCAGCATACAGGGAGGAGTGGACTATGGCTACACCTTC. The chain is built from TRBV7-9 and TRBJ1-2; possibly TRBD1 for D (6 bases). Germline V gives CDR1 SEHNR, CDR2 FQNEAQ (reference sequence). The ends were cut back, 5 bases at V and 3 bases at J, with 16 bases in the middle. The CDR3 spans 15 residues.

Concerning this clonotype: With only one base between it and a far larger clone, this is likely a read error. The genes are TRBV2 and TRBJ2-7; TRBD1 or TRBD2 may be the D gene (6 bases each). This CDR3 is built from 16 residues. CDR1 and CDR2 from the germline V gene are SNHLY and FYNNEI. CDR3 sequence: CASSRERTENTDTRYF. DNA of the CDR3: TGTGCCAGCTCCCGGGAGCGGACAGAGAACACAGATACGCGGTATTTT.

This clonotype has ten or more counts. J is TRBJ1-1 and V is TRBV29-1, with D perhaps TRBD1 (5 bases). The CDR3 has 11 amino acids. The V gene lost 5 bases and the J gene lost 1 base, with 5 bases spanning the gap. CDR1 SQVTM and CDR2 ANQGSEA come from the germline V gene. The CDR3 DNA is TGCAGCGTTACAGGGAACACTGAAGCTTTCTTT. Encoded protein: CSVTGNTEAFF.